Below are 24 T cell receptor delta chains sequenced from a single sample in a study of Vδ1+ human thymocytes. Study results and limitations: Thymic TRG and TRD repertoires appeared highly polyclonal, with Gaussian CDR3 length distributions.

Antigens for these TCRs are unknown. The template was reverse-transcribed extracted RNA. Multiplex PCR used pooled V-gene forward primers and a constant-region reverse primer to amplify CDR3s. With CATT, TCRdb re-called clones from the multiplex PCR reads. Altogether 45,000 to 75,000 delta-chain clones are present, roughly 16% being singletons, with the ten largest covering about 0.38%. Source material: Vdelta1+ gamma-delta thymocytes from the thymus. Subset indicated: FACS-sorted CD3+ TCRalphabeta- TCRVdelta1+ TCRVdelta2- thymocytes. These receptors were collected from a girl less than two years old who had congenital heart surgery.

V and J are TRDV1 and TRDJ1; 7 nucleotides agree with TRDD3. From germline, CDR1 is TSWWSYY and CDR2 QGS. With 0 bases clipped from V and 1 base from J, the junction kept 20 bases outside the gene matches. The CDR3 covers 21 residues. The CDR3, as DNA: TGTGCTCTTGGGGAACTTGCCCCTACGGAGGATACGCTTCGGTCCACCGATAAACTCATCTTT. Amino acid sequence: CALGELAPTEDTLRSTDKLIF.

This chain uses TRDV1 with TRDJ1; D might be TRDD3 (10 bases). Looked up from germline, CDR1 is TSWWSYY and CDR2 is QGS. This CDR3 has 19 amino acids. The V gene lost 7 bases and the J gene lost 3 bases, with 30 bases spanning the gap. The CDR3 region has the DNA TGTGCTCTTGCCCCCACCCTTCCTACGTTGGGGGATACCCCCGATAAACTCATCTTT. Its translation: CALAPTLPTLGDTPDKLIF.

This sequence joins TRDV1 and TRDJ1; 13 bases match TRDD3. The CDR3 length is 21 residues. Looked up from germline, CDR1 is TSWWSYY and CDR2 is QGS. V lost 2 bases and J lost 1; bases outside the gene matches: 16. CDR3 nucleotides: TGTGCTCTTGGGGAAAAGGGTTATGACTGGGGGATACGCGTGGGCACCGATAAACTCATCTTT. This codes for CALGEKGYDWGIRVGTDKLIF.

A few counts support this clone. The rearrangement links TRDV1 to TRDJ1; no clear D gene. The V gene lost 2 bases and the J gene lost 0 bases, with 16 bases spanning the gap. Germline CDR1 is TSWWSYY and CDR2 is QGS. CDR3 length: 17 amino acids. CDR3 in amino acids: CALGEGPLGGYTDKLIF. The CDR3 DNA is TGTGCTCTTGGGGAAGGCCCTCTCGGTGGGTACACCGATAAACTCATCTTT.

The V call is TRDV1, the J call TRDJ1, with D possibly TRDD3 on 6 matching bases. Per the germline V gene, CDR1 is TSWWSYY and CDR2 is QGS. Deletions cut 0 bases from V and 0 bases from J, with 35 bases between. The CDR3 loop spans 24 amino acids. The CDR3 reads CALGELGTSPPDWATPTYTDKLIF. The DNA of the CDR3 is TGTGCTCTTGGGGAACTTGGAACTTCTCCGCCCGACTGGGCCACCCCTACATACACCGATAAACTCATCTTT.

This clone was seen only a few times. The rearrangement links TRDV1 to TRDJ1; TRDD3 is a possible D gene (6 bases). With 1 base removed from V and 2 bases from J, the gap between germline ends came to 32 bases. Germline lookup yields CDR1 TSWWSYY and CDR2 QGS. CDR3 length: 22 amino acids. Here the CDR3 reads CALGEHHGLTGSAPLATDKLIF. The CDR3 coding sequence is TGTGCTCTTGGGGAACACCACGGACTCACTGGGTCCGCCCCTCTGGCAACCGATAAACTCATCTTT.

There are a few counts of this clone. The rearrangement links TRDV1 to TRDJ1; 11 nucleotides align to TRDD3. V shed 3 bases and J 7 bases; nucleotides not matched to a gene: 28. The length of the CDR3 is 22 residues. Germline V CDR1 and CDR2: TSWWSYY, QGS. The CDR3, as DNA: TGTGCTCTTGGGGAGGAGACACCTTCCTTTCGTACTGGGGGATATGGCGCCGGTAAACTCATCTTT. It is translated as CALGEETPSFRTGGYGAGKLIF.

V and J are TRDV1 and TRDJ1; TRDD3 matches at 11 bases. This CDR3 comprises 21 residues. V was clipped by 5 bases and J by 4 bases; unmatched bases: 24. Germline-derived CDR1 and CDR2 are TSWWSYY and QGS. The CDR3 bases are TGTGCTCTTGGGTACCCTCTGCTACTCCAGTACTGGGGGATAGGCGGCGATAAACTCATCTTT. Translating gives CALGYPLLLQYWGIGGDKLIF.

This clone was detected a few times. The chain joins TRDV1 to TRDJ1; possible D gene TRDD3, 6 bases. V was shortened by 6 bases and J by 0 bases, with 17 bases between the two germline ends. The germline V gene encodes CDR1 TSWWSYY and CDR2 QGS. There are 16 residues in the CDR3. CDR3 sequence reads: CALGLLRGGYTDKLIF. The CDR3 nucleotides are TGTGCTCTTGGTCTCCTCCGTGGGGGGTACACCGATAAACTCATCTTT.

This clone was counted between two and nine times. The chain joins TRDV2 to TRDJ1; D is unclear. The V gene lost 2 bases and the J gene lost 7 bases, with 7 bases spanning the gap. Germline CDR1 GEAIGNYY, CDR2 EKD. This CDR3 has 11 residues. This CDR3 is CACDRPLKLIF. In nucleotides, the CDR3 is TGTGCCTGTGACAGACCCCTTAAACTCATCTTT.

This clone was seen a few times. This chain links TRDV1 with TRDJ1; TRDD3 matches 10 bases. V lost 0 bases and J lost 0; bases outside the gene matches: 13. This CDR3 comprises 20 residues. CDR1 is TSWWSYY and CDR2 is QGS in the germline V gene. CDR3 DNA sequence: TGTGCTCTTGGGGAACTGAGCTTCGTCAAACTGGGGGATTACACCGATAAACTCATCTTT. Encoded protein: CALGELSFVKLGDYTDKLIF.

This clone ranks as medium-sized. V and J are TRDV2 and TRDJ1, with 10 bases aligning to TRDD3. In germline, CDR1 is GEAIGNYY, CDR2 EKD. The CDR3 length is 17 residues. The ends lost 3 bases at V and 4 bases at J; junction bases unmatched: 13. The CDR3: CACDSVLGDAVIDKLIF. The CDR3, as DNA: TGTGCCTGTGACTCCGTACTGGGGGATGCGGTGATCGATAAACTCATCTTT.

This clone occurred a few times. The V and J genes are TRDV1 and TRDJ1, with 8 positions matching TRDD2. CDR1 and CDR2 (germline): TSWWSYY, QGS. This CDR3 spans 20 amino acids. J was trimmed by 7 bases and V by 1 base; bases with no gene match: 23. The CDR3 sequence is CALGEHGGLPTGPTTCKLIF. The CDR3 DNA is TGTGCTCTTGGGGAACACGGGGGTCTTCCTACCGGACCAACTACCTGTAAACTCATCTTT.

The gene calls are TRDV1 and TRDJ1; D uncertain. The CDR3 has 14 amino acids. V gave up 2 bases and J gave up 5 bases, with 12 bases separating them. Germline values: CDR1 TSWWSYY, CDR2 QGS. In DNA form, the CDR3 reads TGTGCTCTTGGGGAATCGATAAGGGCTGATAAACTCATCTTT. It translates to CALGESIRADKLIF.

This chain joins TRDV1 and TRDJ1, with a weak D call TRDD2 (5 bases). Germline lookup yields CDR1 TSWWSYY and CDR2 QGS. Trimming took 0 bases from V and 2 from J, leaving 16 bases between them. The CDR3 sequence is 17 residues long. The CDR3, as DNA: TGTGCTCTTGGGGAACTAGGCCTTCTCGTAGTTACCGATAAACTCATCTTT. Protein sequence: CALGELGLLVVTDKLIF.

The table lists this clone with a few counts. The chain links TRDV1 to TRDJ1, with D unclear. Per germline, CDR1 TSWWSYY and CDR2 QGS. The V and J ends lost 1 base and 3 bases respectively, with 33 bases between them. CDR3 size: 22 residues. The CDR3 protein is CALGEPGPFYASGIPRPDKLIF. In DNA, the CDR3 is TGTGCTCTTGGGGAACCCGGGCCTTTCTATGCCTCTGGCATACCACGGCCCGATAAACTCATCTTT.

The sample holds many counts of this clone. The chain carries TRDV2 and TRDJ1, with 11 bases aligning to TRDD3. Trimming removed 3 bases from V and 10 bases from J; junction bases left unmatched: 12. Germline values: CDR1 GEAIGNYY, CDR2 EKD. CDR3 length equals 15 residues. Here the CDR3 DNA reads TGTGCCTGTGACTCTGTGGGGGATACGCGGGCCCGACTCATCTTT. It specifies CACDSVGDTRARLIF.

The J gene is TRDJ1, the V gene TRDV1; the D gene is possibly TRDD3 (6 bases). V lost 4 bases, J lost 2 bases, and 29 bases lay in between. This CDR3 region has 20 residues. The germline V gene has CDR1 TSWWSYY and CDR2 QGS. The CDR3 sequence is CALGAPGPPSGGGFTDKLIF. CDR3 in DNA: TGTGCTCTTGGGGCCCCCGGCCCTCCTTCGGGTGGGGGGTTTACCGATAAACTCATCTTT.

This clone was recorded at least ten times. The chain employs TRDV2 and TRDJ1, with 9 bases matching TRDD3. V was pared by 3 bases and J by 3 bases, with 16 bases of the junction left unmatched. This CDR3 is built from 18 residues. The V gene's germline CDR1 is GEAIGNYY and CDR2 EKD. CDR3 loop: CACDDGRGALGDPDKLIF. The CDR3 nucleotides read TGTGCCTGTGACGACGGACGGGGAGCCCTGGGGGATCCCGATAAACTCATCTTT.

The gene calls are TRDV1 and TRDJ1; D possibly corresponds to TRDD3 (6 bases). V was cut by 0 bases and J by 0 bases, with 38 bases left in between. Germline CDR1 is TSWWSYY and CDR2 is QGS. This CDR3 has 25 residues. CDR3 coding DNA: TGTGCTCTTGGGGAACTTTTCCCTCCCACCCCTTTCCCAGGCTGGGGACCGGGGTACACCGATAAACTCATCTTT. This codes for CALGELFPPTPFPGWGPGYTDKLIF.

This clone has just a few counts. The chain combines TRDV1 with TRDJ1; a weak D match, TRDD3 (5 bases). Germline V gives CDR1 TSWWSYY, CDR2 QGS. This CDR3 region has 22 residues. The V and J ends lost 3 bases and 0 bases respectively, with 32 bases between them. CDR3 sequence reads: CALGEPLFPATGPRVYTDKLIF. As DNA, the CDR3 is TGTGCTCTTGGGGAGCCCCTTTTCCCCGCTACTGGACCAAGAGTATACACCGATAAACTCATCTTT.

A few counts support this clone. This chain links TRDV1 with TRDJ1; D perhaps matches TRDD2 (6 bases). CDR1 is TSWWSYY and CDR2 is QGS in the germline V gene. V was shortened by 3 bases and J by 8 bases, with 22 bases between the two germline ends. The length of the CDR3 is 16 residues. CDR3 nucleotide sequence: TGTGCTCTTGGGGACCTTCCCAGTCTACTGGCCCTGAAACTCATCTTT. The encoded protein is CALGDLPSLLALKLIF.

The gene calls are TRDV1 and TRDJ1, with a possible D match to TRDD2 (5 bases). CDR1 and CDR2 from the germline V gene are TSWWSYY and QGS. With 1 base removed from V and 4 bases from J, the gap between germline ends came to 16 bases. The CDR3 spans 16 residues. CDR3 sequence: CALGERPTLFNDKLIF. The CDR3 DNA sequence: TGTGCTCTTGGGGAACGGCCTACTCTATTTAACGATAAACTCATCTTT.

The V and J genes are TRDV1 and TRDJ1, with a tentative D call TRDD3 (6 bases). Trimming took 0 bases from V and 1 from J, leaving 24 bases between them. CDR3 length: 20 residues. The germline V gene encodes CDR1 TSWWSYY and CDR2 QGS. CDR3 protein: CALGELPTWGPLVFTDKLIF. Written as DNA, the CDR3 is TGTGCTCTTGGGGAACTCCCTACTTGGGGGCCCCTCGTATTCACCGATAAACTCATCTTT.